The T cell receptor beta chain under discussion was sequenced for a study of cytomegalovirus exposure and HLA in healthy donors. Study-level information: Earlier sequencing of 200 million or so T cells yielded fewer than 140 million unique TCR beta sequences. Study-wide results and limits: In a later analysis, across HLA loci, associated TCR counts were highest for DRB1, lowest for HLA-C. The authors excluded some V segments, including TRBV6-2 and TRBV6-3, as indistinguishable.

As regards this clone: No antigen is known for it.

Samples came from healthy bone marrow donors. Germline loops: CDR1 SEHNR, CDR2 FQNEAQ (reference sequence). V gave up 0 bases and J gave up 3 bases, with 9 bases separating them. The CDR3 is 15 amino acids. This PCR relied on a set of 60 Vbeta primers and 13 Jbeta primers. Assay: immunoSEQ multiplex PCR; the TCRdb copy retains only in-frame clones and omits some. The table has about 150,000 clones, roughly three fifths seen once. The TCR originated in a woman aged 40 to 49 in good health and CMV-seronegative. The chain employs TRBV7-9 and TRBJ1-5; D might be TRBD1 (5 bases). Sequenced sample: PBMCs. CDR3 sequence: CASSLAGGFNQPQHF. The CDR3 DNA sequence: TGTGCCAGCAGCTTAGCGGGGGGGTTCAATCAGCCCCAGCATTTT.